What follows are 7 T cell receptor beta chains derived from one specimen sequenced in a study of shared clonotypes between healthy human individuals. The table came from immunoSEQ multiplex PCR; TCRdb's copy has only in-frame clones and leaves some out. The sample has hundreds of thousands of clones; 75% to 80% are singletons. The specimen was PBMCs. The receptors originated from a woman aged 35 to 49 in good health. Some clones in this sample may be carry-over from other donors' samples.

The CDR3: CASSQGVSYEQYF. The DNA for the CDR3 is TGCGCCAGCAGCCAAGGGGTGTCCTACGAGCAGTACTTC. The rearrangement links TRBV4-1 to TRBJ2-5; D is unclear. The J call may be faulty, since TRBJ2-7 better matches the DNA end. Germline loops: CDR1 MGHRA, CDR2 YSYEKL. CDR3 size: 13 residues.

Written as DNA, the CDR3 is TGTGCCAGCAGCTTAGGACTCAACTACGAGCAGTACTTC. Translation gives CASSLGLNYEQYF. The genes are TRBV7-2 and TRBJ2-7; D uncertain. V lost 1 base to trimming and J lost 3 bases, with 7 bases between them. This CDR3 has 13 amino acids. The germline gives CDR1 SGHTA, CDR2 FQGNSA.

The J gene is TRBJ2-2, the V gene TRBV29-1; 7 nucleotides agree with TRBD1. V shed 6 bases, J shed 6 bases, and the junction held 10 bases outside the gene matches. Germline V CDR1 and CDR2: SQVTM, ANQGSEA. This CDR3 is 14 amino acids long. This CDR3 is CSVLPGQYAGELFF. Written as DNA, the CDR3 is TGCAGCGTACTACCGGGACAGTACGCCGGGGAGCTGTTTTTT.

The rearrangement uses TRBV10-3 and TRBJ1-1, with D perhaps matching TRBD1 (5 bases). Trimming stripped 8 bases from V and 1 base from J, with 17 bases between. Germline V CDR1 and CDR2: ENHRY, SYGVKD. The CDR3 length is 15 residues. CDR3 bases: TGTGCCATCGACGACGGGGCGGCGGGGAACACTGAAGCTTTCTTT. This gives the protein CAIDDGAAGNTEAFF.

The V and J genes are TRBV30 and TRBJ2-3; 13 nucleotides align to TRBD2. CDR1 and CDR2 (germline): GTSNPN, SVGIG (reference sequence). The CDR3 is 13 amino acids. V gave up 8 bases and J gave up 6 bases; unmatched junction bases: 5. CDR3 DNA sequence: TGTGCCCAAGAACTAGCGGGAGGGGATACGCAGTATTTT. Protein sequence: CAQELAGGDTQYF.

This chain links TRBV28 with TRBJ1-5, with 8 bases aligning to TRBD1. The trim removed 6 bases at V and 7 bases at J, leaving 11 bases unmatched. This CDR3 is 15 amino acids long. CDR1 and CDR2 from the germline V gene are MDHEN and SYDVKM. The CDR3 protein is CASRLGTGYSQPQHF. The CDR3 coding sequence is TGTGCCAGCAGACTTGGGACAGGCTATTCCCAGCCCCAGCATTTT. Combining the CDR3 with reference TRBV28 and TRBJ1-5 gives the whole variable domain DVKVTQSSRYLVKRTGEKVFLECVQDMDHENMFWYRQDPGLGLRLIYFSYDVKMKEKGDIPEGYSVSREKKERFSLILESASTNQTSMYLCASRLGTGYSQPQHFGDGTRLSIL.

The chain links TRBV6-5 to TRBJ2-5; possibly TRBD2 for D (6 bases). CDR3 length equals 15 residues. Germline CDR1 is MNHEY and CDR2 is SVGAGI. With 3 bases removed from V and 7 bases from J, the gap between germline ends came to 18 bases. CDR3 amino acids: CASSYTSLGTGTQYF. CDR3 in DNA: TGTGCCAGCAGTTATACTAGCTTAGGAACGGGGACCCAGTACTTC.